The 24 T cell receptor beta chains listed next were all sequenced from one sample in a study of cytomegalovirus exposure and HLA in healthy donors. Vbeta (60) and Jbeta (13) primers were used in the PCR. Assay: immunoSEQ multiplex PCR; the TCRdb copy retains only in-frame clones and omits some. The data hold roughly 160,000 clones, with approximately 82% observed a single time. Sequenced sample: PBMCs. Receptors were obtained from a woman aged 40 to 50 in good health and CMV-seropositive.

The table lists this clone with a count of one. The chain combines TRBV20-1 with TRBJ1-1; D not certain. This CDR3 is built from 11 residues. CDR1 and CDR2 from the germline V gene are DFQATT and SNEGSKA (reference sequence). Trimming left V 1 base short and J 10 bases short, with 10 bases between. This CDR3 is CSARVQEGAFF. The CDR3 DNA reads as TGCAGTGCTAGAGTGCAGGAGGGAGCTTTCTTT.

The V gene is TRBV28, the J gene TRBJ2-3; 7 nucleotides line up with TRBD2. The V gene's germline CDR1 is MDHEN and CDR2 SYDVKM. The CDR3 extends over 16 amino acids. Trimming took 3 bases from V and 4 from J; bases not matched to a gene: 10. CDR3: CASSFSGGGVPDTQYF. DNA of the CDR3: TGTGCCAGCAGTTTTTCTGGGGGAGGGGTCCCAGATACGCAGTATTTT.

The sample holds a few counts of this clone. The chain is built from TRBV30 and TRBJ1-2; D is undetermined. Between the trimmed V and J ends, which lost 6 bases and 3 bases, there was a span of 14 bases. Germline loops: CDR1 GTSNPN, CDR2 SVGIG (reference sequence). CDR3 size: 13 residues. The CDR3 coding sequence is TGTGCCTGCACGGGGAGGGAGGACTATGGCTACACCTTC. This encodes CACTGREDYGYTF.

This chain connects TRBV27 to TRBJ2-3; TRBD2 agrees at 9 bases. The CDR3 sequence is 17 residues long. J was trimmed by 0 bases and V by 1 base; bases with no gene match: 5. Looked up from germline, CDR1 is MNHEY and CDR2 is SMNVEV (reference sequence). The CDR3 reads CASSLLGLAPSTDTQYF. The CDR3 bases are TGTGCCAGCAGTTTATTAGGACTAGCGCCTAGCACAGATACGCAGTATTTT.

This chain's CDR3 is CASNAFGGGKPQHF. CDR3 nucleotides: TGTGCCAGCAACGCCTTTGGGGGGGGGAAGCCCCAGCATTTT. The gene calls are TRBV6-1 and TRBJ1-5; maybe TRBD1 (5 bases). The CDR3 has 14 amino acids. The V end lost 7 bases, the J end lost 8 bases, and 18 bases lay between the germline ends. Looked up from germline, CDR1 is MNHNS and CDR2 is SASEGT.

The V and J genes are TRBV6-6 and TRBJ2-3; D might be TRBD2 (6 bases). CDR1 and CDR2 (germline): MNHNY, SVGAGI (reference sequence). V was trimmed by 8 bases and J by 4 bases, leaving 13 bases between them. The CDR3 spans 13 residues. The CDR3 loop reads CASGTLEPDTQYF. The DNA for the CDR3 is TGTGCCAGCGGGACTCTGGAGCCAGATACGCAGTATTTT.

The rearrangement uses TRBV12-5 and TRBJ1-2, with TRBD1 matching over 7 bases. The CDR3 totals 14 residues. With 3 bases clipped from V and 5 bases from J, the junction kept 6 bases outside the gene matches. Germline V gene lookup returns CDR1 LGHNT and CDR2 FRNRAP. The DNA of the CDR3 is TGTGCTAGTGGTTTAGGGGACAGTATGTATGGCTACACCTTC. This translates into CASGLGDSMYGYTF.

V is TRBV9 and J is TRBJ1-1; TRBD1 is a possible D gene (5 bases). V was clipped by 0 bases and J by 7 bases, with 13 bases between them. The germline V gene has CDR1 SGDLS and CDR2 YYNGEE. This CDR3 region has 14 residues. The CDR3 sequence: CASSVVGEVGEAFF. DNA for the CDR3: TGTGCCAGCAGCGTAGTAGGGGAAGTTGGTGAAGCTTTCTTT.

The V call is TRBV9, the J call TRBJ2-1, with D possibly being TRBD2 (6 bases). This CDR3 comprises 19 residues. The V end was cut by 4 bases, the J end by 4 bases, with 27 bases between. The germline gives CDR1 SGDLS, CDR2 YYNGEE. CDR3 nucleotide sequence: TGTGCCAGCAGCCCAGGACTAACCAGCATCCAAGAGGGTTACAATGAGCAGTTCTTC. This sequence encodes CASSPGLTSIQEGYNEQFF. The whole variable domain, remainder taken from reference TRBV9 and TRBJ2-1, is DSGVTQTPKHLITATGQRVTLRCSPRSGDLSVYWYQQSLDQGLQFLIQYYNGEERAKGNILERFSAQQFPDLHSELNLSSLELGDSALYFCASSPGLTSIQEGYNEQFFGPGTRLTVL.

This clone was picked up a small number of times. The CDR3 spells CASRPVDRAYNEQFF. The CDR3 DNA reads as TGTGCCAGCAGGCCGGTGGACAGAGCCTACAATGAGCAGTTCTTC. V gene TRBV28 combines with J gene TRBJ2-1; D is perhaps TRBD1 (6 bases). The CDR3 runs 15 residues. Looked up from germline, CDR1 is MDHEN and CDR2 is SYDVKM. V lost 6 bases to trimming and J lost 2 bases, with 14 bases between them.

The gene calls are TRBV7-9 and TRBJ2-1, with D perhaps matching TRBD2 (5 bases). This CDR3 is 14 amino acids long. The germline V gene has CDR1 SEHNR and CDR2 FQNEAQ (reference sequence). V was clipped by 2 bases and J by 2 bases, with 7 bases between them. The CDR3 region is CASSLSGPYNEQFF. The CDR3 bases are TGTGCCAGCAGCTTAAGCGGCCCCTACAATGAGCAGTTCTTC.

V usage is TRBV9 and J usage is TRBJ2-6, with TRBD1 as a possible D gene (6 bases). V was cut by 5 bases and J by 4 bases, with 13 bases left in between. The CDR3 sequence is 15 residues long. Germline V gives CDR1 SGDLS, CDR2 YYNGEE. CDR3: CASSERGSGANVLTF. The CDR3 region has the DNA TGTGCCAGCAGTGAAAGGGGGTCCGGGGCCAACGTCCTGACTTTC.

This clone was seen a few times. One end of the junction is discordant with germline, which a read error may explain. CDR3 amino acids: CATQACSGHTGKNDF. The CDR3 bases are TGTGCCACCCAAGCCTGTTCAGGACACACAGGGAAAAATGATTTT. The chain uses TRBV27 and TRBJ1-3; D might be TRBD1 (6 bases). Germline lookup yields CDR1 MNHEY and CDR2 SMNVEV (reference sequence). CDR3 length: 15 amino acids.

The chain has TRBV5-1 and TRBJ1-1; TRBD1 matches at 9 bases. The trim removed 7 bases at V and 0 bases at J, leaving 4 bases unmatched. There are 14 residues in the CDR3. Germline lookup yields CDR1 SGHRS and CDR2 YFSETQ. Here the CDR3 DNA reads TGCGCCAGCCGAACAGGGGGCCTGAACACTGAAGCTTTCTTT. Protein: CASRTGGLNTEAFF.

This chain uses TRBV6-4 with TRBJ2-7; 8 positions agree with TRBD1. The germline V gene has CDR1 MRHNA and CDR2 SNTAGT. Losses at the gene ends were 2 bases for V and 2 bases for J; bases not matched to a gene: 17. There are 19 residues in the CDR3. The CDR3 protein is CASSDTTWIDRGVPYEQYF. DNA for the CDR3: TGTGCCAGCAGTGACACAACTTGGATCGACAGGGGCGTCCCCTACGAGCAGTACTTC.

This chain uses TRBV18 with TRBJ2-3; D is possibly TRBD2 (5 bases). Germline V lookup: CDR1 KGHSH, CDR2 LQKENI. Trimming stripped 6 bases from V and 4 bases from J, with 14 bases between. This CDR3 is built from 14 residues. The CDR3 protein is CASSPHAGPDTQYF. The CDR3 coding sequence is TGTGCCAGCTCGCCCCACGCGGGCCCAGATACGCAGTATTTT.

A note on this clone: Other DNA sequences within the sample encode an identical CDR3. This chain uses TRBV7-2 with TRBJ1-1; a possible D gene is TRBD1 (6 bases). The CDR3 totals 14 residues. The V and J ends lost 5 bases and 1 base respectively, with 11 bases between them. In germline, CDR1 is SGHTA, CDR2 FQGNSA. The CDR3 nucleotides are TGTGCCAGCAGCCTACAGGGCCCGAACACTGAAGCTTTCTTT. Protein sequence: CASSLQGPNTEAFF.

The J gene is TRBJ2-1, the V gene TRBV4-3; 8 bases align to TRBD2. CDR1 is LGHNA and CDR2 is YSLEER in the germline V gene. The junction had 13 bases not matched to a gene; V was cut back by 4 bases and J by 8 bases. CDR3 size: 16 residues. The CDR3 region has the DNA TGCGCCAGCAGCCGCGACGGACTAGCCGGTGACGATGAGCAGTTCTTC. Translated: CASSRDGLAGDDEQFF.

The V and J genes are TRBV9 and TRBJ1-2; 10 bases match TRBD1. This CDR3 comprises 16 residues. With V trimmed by 4 bases and J by 7 bases, 13 bases remained unmatched. Germline CDR1 and CDR2: SGDLS and YYNGEE. The CDR3 spells CASSSDRGSVYGGYTF. In nucleotides, the CDR3 is TGTGCCAGCAGCTCGGACAGGGGGTCAGTGTATGGTGGCTACACCTTC.

The rearrangement uses TRBV15 and TRBJ1-2; maybe TRBD1 (5 bases). The CDR3 has 13 residues. Germline CDR1 and CDR2: LNHNV and YYDKDF (reference sequence). V gave up 1 base and J gave up 4 bases, with 7 bases separating them. In DNA form, the CDR3 reads TGTGCCACCAGCAGAGGGGGCGGCTATGGCTACACCTTC. It translates to CATSRGGGYGYTF.

The chain carries TRBV28 and TRBJ1-4; no clear D. Per germline, CDR1 MDHEN and CDR2 SYDVKM. The CDR3 spans 16 residues. Trimming removed 2 bases from V and 5 bases from J, with 15 bases in between. CDR3 DNA: TGTGCCAGCAGTTTAGCGGATCTAGGCCGGAATGAAAAACTGTTTTTT. Encoded protein: CASSLADLGRNEKLFF.

This clone has a single count. The V call is TRBV7-8, the J call TRBJ1-2; maybe TRBD1 (6 bases). Per germline, CDR1 SGHVS and CDR2 FQNEAQ. V shed 1 base and J shed 4 bases, with 25 bases lying between them. There are 19 residues in the CDR3. CDR3 amino acids: CASSLVGSTHRGRSYGYTF. CDR3 in DNA: TGTGCCAGCAGCTTAGTTGGGTCCACTCATAGGGGGAGAAGCTATGGCTACACCTTC.

This chain uses TRBV19 with TRBJ2-7; 10 bases align to TRBD2. V was pared by 5 bases and J by 3 bases, with 4 bases of the junction left unmatched. The length of the CDR3 is 14 residues. Germline loops: CDR1 LNHDA, CDR2 SQIVND (reference sequence). The CDR3 nucleotides read TGTGCCAGTAGTCCGGGACTAGCGAACTACGAGCAGTACTTC. Amino acid sequence: CASSPGLANYEQYF. The complete variable domain, with remaining parts taken from reference TRBV19 and TRBJ2-7, reads DGGITQSPKYLFRKEGQNVTLSCEQNLNHDAMYWYRQDPGQGLRLIYYSQIVNDFQKGDIAEGYSVSREKKESFPLTVTSAQKNPTAFYLCASSPGLANYEQYFGPGTRLTVT.

This clone is a singleton in its sample. This rearrangement joins TRBV6-1 to TRBJ2-1, with 7 bases lining up with TRBD2. After removal of 6 bases from V and 7 bases from J, the junction contained 9 bases not matched to a gene. The CDR3 is 14 amino acids. Germline CDR1 MNHNS, CDR2 SASEGT. DNA of the CDR3: TGTGCCAGCAGCGCTAGCGGACGAAATAATGAGCAGTTCTTC. Its translation: CASSASGRNNEQFF.